The clone carrying this TCR beta chain was counted many times. With iRepertoire HTBI primers and Arm-PCR of CDR3 regions, TCR beta libraries were built. TCRdb fed the multiplex PCR reads into MiXCR, producing one record per CDR3 protein. The sample includes 300,000 to 350,000 distinct CDR3 sequences, around a fifth of them seen just once. The time point was: persistent/refractory GD, antithyroid drugs over 5 years with positive TRAb. From PBMCs, RNA was extracted and then used to make the TCR library. This sample is drawn from a study of regulatory T cells in long-lasting Graves disease. The germline V gene encodes CDR1 SGHTA and CDR2 FQGNSA. The V and J ends lost 3 bases and 2 bases respectively, with 11 bases between them. The CDR3 length is 14 residues.

Sequencing was performed on peripheral blood mononuclear cells (PBMCs), taken when the disease was refractory, from a patient treated with antithyroid drugs. The genes are TRBV7-2 and TRBJ2-7; D perhaps matches TRBD2 (5 bases). The receptor comes from a female donor with Graves disease. The CDR3 is CASSFHSVTYEQYF. The CDR3 bases are TGTGCCAGCAGCTTCCATAGCGTTACCTACGAGCAGTACTTC.